This passage covers 14 T cell receptor beta chains from one sample sequenced in a study of regulatory T cells in long-lasting Graves disease. With iRepertoire HTBI primers and Arm-PCR of CDR3 regions, TCR beta libraries were built. TCRdb recomputed calls from the multiplex PCR reads with MiXCR, one row per CDR3 protein. This table holds under 350,000 distinct CDR3 sequences, 22% found once. Sample time point: persistent/refractory GD, antithyroid drugs over 5 years with positive TRAb. Isolated PBMC RNA provided the starting material for the TCR library. Source: peripheral blood mononuclear cells (PBMCs), taken when the disease was refractory, from a patient treated with antithyroid drugs. Every receptor here comes from a female donor with Graves disease.

This clonotype has ten or more counts. J is TRBJ2-7 and V is TRBV24-1, with D maybe TRBD2 (6 bases). Trimming took 4 bases from V and 7 from J, leaving 10 bases between them. This CDR3 region has 12 residues. The germline V gene encodes CDR1 KGHDR and CDR2 SFDVKD. CDR3 protein: CATSDTRGEQYF. Here the CDR3 DNA reads TGTGCCACCAGTGACACACGGGGGGAGCAGTACTTC.

This clonotype has ten or more counts. The chain joins TRBV27 to TRBJ2-7; D not certain. V lost 6 bases, J lost 2 bases, and 14 bases lay in between. CDR1 and CDR2 (germline): MNHEY, SMNVEV (reference sequence). The CDR3 covers 14 residues. CDR3 DNA sequence: TGTGCCAGCAGCTTGGGGTTCGGAACCTACGAGCAGTACTTC. Translating it yields CASSLGFGTYEQYF.

This rearrangement joins TRBV6-1 to TRBJ2-7, with D unclear. V gave up 6 bases and J gave up 3 bases, with 6 bases separating them. CDR3 length: 11 amino acids. Germline V gene data show CDR1 as MNHNS and CDR2 as SASEGT. The CDR3 DNA reads as TGTGCCAGCAGGGAACTCTACGAGCAGTACTTC. As protein: CASRELYEQYF.

This clonotype was recorded at least ten times. CDR3 DNA sequence: TGTGCCAGCAGTTTAATCAGGGACAGGTCTAACAATCAGCCCCAGCATTTT. Translating it yields CASSLIRDRSNNQPQHF. V usage is TRBV12-3 or TRBV12-4 and J usage is TRBJ1-5; 8 bases line up with TRBD1. The CDR3 is 17 residues long. V trimming: 2 bases; J trimming: 3 bases; junction bases outside the gene matches: 9.

As regards this clonotype: Given a much more abundant clone one base away, this may be a read error. The chain joins TRBV5-1 to TRBJ2-7; D may be TRBD2 (5 bases). Germline assignment: CDR1 SGHRS and CDR2 YFSETQ. V shed 0 bases and J shed 0 bases, with 13 bases lying between them. The CDR3 loop spans 16 amino acids. The CDR3 DNA is TGCGCCAGCAGCTTGGGTCCAGCGGACGGCTCCTACGAGCAGTACTTC. Protein sequence: CASSLGPADGSYEQYF.

Many counts were recorded for this clonotype. The chain joins TRBV7-8 to TRBJ1-1; TRBD1 might be the D (5 bases). The CDR3 covers 15 residues. Trimming shortened V by 5 bases and J by 0 bases, and 13 bases separated the two germline ends. From germline, CDR1 is SGHVS and CDR2 FQNEAQ. The CDR3 loop reads CASSPGGDLNTEAFF. CDR3 DNA: TGTGCCAGCAGCCCTGGCGGGGACCTGAACACTGAAGCTTTCTTT.

This clonotype was recorded a few times. The chain recombines TRBV7-9 with TRBJ2-7; maybe TRBD1 (6 bases). This CDR3 spans 14 amino acids. Looked up from germline, CDR1 is SEHNR and CDR2 is FQNEAQ (reference sequence). The germline V and J ends were trimmed by 5 bases and 8 bases, with 19 bases remaining between them. This CDR3 is CASSKDRFSSKQYF. CDR3 nucleotides: TGTGCCAGCAGCAAAGACAGGTTTTCGAGCAAGCAGTACTTC.

Concerning this clonotype itself: A much larger clone lies a single base off, so this may be a read error. The chain is built from TRBV11-2 and TRBJ2-7; D perhaps matches TRBD1 (6 bases). Germline V gene lookup returns CDR1 SGHAT and CDR2 FQNNGV. Trimming removed 6 bases at V and 9 bases at J, with 18 bases between. The CDR3 covers 13 residues. CDR3 region: CASSPPGHFGQYF. In DNA form, the CDR3 reads TGTGCCAGCAGTCCCCCGGGACACTTCGGGCAGTACTTC.

Many counts were recorded for this clonotype. J is TRBJ2-7 and V is TRBV6-1; either TRBD1 or TRBD2 may fit D (6 bases each). V lost 11 bases and J lost 2, with 10 bases in between. Germline V lookup: CDR1 MNHNS, CDR2 SASEGT. The CDR3 totals 11 residues. The DNA for the CDR3 is TGTGCCGCGGGACATCCCTACGAGCAGTACTTC. This sequence encodes CAAGHPYEQYF.

This clonotype was found many times. J is TRBJ2-5 and V is TRBV6-1; TRBD2 agrees at 15 bases. Germline loops: CDR1 MNHNS, CDR2 SASEGT. The V gene end was trimmed by 6 bases and the J gene end by 4 bases; junction bases not matched to a gene: 18. The length of the CDR3 is 20 residues. The CDR3 DNA is TGTGCCAGCAGACCTCTTCCCCGGACTAGCGGGAGGGACCAGGGAGAGACCCAGTACTTC. Translating it yields CASRPLPRTSGRDQGETQYF.

This clonotype was seen many times. The genes are TRBV6-1 and TRBJ2-7; D perhaps matches TRBD2 (5 bases). This CDR3 spans 16 amino acids. Trimming took 6 bases from V and 7 from J, leaving 25 bases between them. CDR1 MNHNS and CDR2 SASEGT come from the germline V gene. CDR3 DNA sequence: TGTGCCAGCAGCCCGGCTTCGGGGTTCATCACCGGGGAGCAGTACTTC. Translated, it gives CASSPASGFITGEQYF.

The CDR3 loop reads CASSLRLIDEQFF. DNA of the CDR3: TGTGCCAGCAGCCTCCGACTTATCGATGAGCAGTTCTTC. V usage is TRBV9 and J usage is TRBJ2-1; D is unresolved. V was pared by 4 bases and J by 8 bases, with 13 bases between. The CDR3 totals 13 residues. The germline V gene encodes CDR1 SGDLS and CDR2 YYNGEE. The whole variable domain, remainder taken from reference TRBV9 and TRBJ2-1, is DSGVTQTPKHLITATGQRVTLRCSPRSGDLSVYWYQQSLDQGLQFLIQYYNGEERAKGNILERFSAQQFPDLHSELNLSSLELGDSALYFCASSLRLIDEQFFGPGTRLTVL.

This clonotype was detected many times. The genes are TRBV7-2 and TRBJ1-2; 10 nucleotides line up with TRBD1. V trimming: 5 bases; J trimming: 4 bases; junction bases outside the gene matches: 7. Germline V lookup: CDR1 SGHTA, CDR2 FQGNSA. The CDR3 is 15 residues long. CDR3 DNA sequence: TGTGCCAGCAGCCCCGACAGGGGGCAGACCTATGGCTACACCTTC. Its protein product is CASSPDRGQTYGYTF.

This CDR3 reads CSARDYYEQYF. CDR3 coding DNA: TGCAGTGCTAGAGATTATTACGAGCAGTACTTC. The V gene is TRBV20-1, the J gene TRBJ2-7; D gene uncertain. Germline CDR1 reads DFQATT; CDR2 reads SNEGSKA (reference sequence). This CDR3 region has 11 residues. V was trimmed by 0 bases and J by 4 bases, leaving 4 bases between them.